The next 31 T cell receptor beta chains were all read from a single sample in a study of blood T cell repertoires in COVID-19. The table came from immunoSEQ multiplex PCR; TCRdb's copy has only in-frame clones and leaves some out. The table includes over 150,000 clones, around nine tenths detected once. The sequenced sample was peripheral blood. The source is a man in his fifties or sixties with COVID-19, enrolled during active disease.

This chain joins TRBV9 and TRBJ2-2; 10 nucleotides match TRBD1. The length of the CDR3 is 16 residues. V was pared by 4 bases and J by 4 bases, with 7 bases of the junction left unmatched. Germline V CDR1 and CDR2: SGDLS, YYNGEE. CDR3 DNA: TGTGCCAGCAGCACCCGGACAGGGGGAAGCACCGGGGAGCTGTTTTTT. Translated, it gives CASSTRTGGSTGELFF. Full variable domain (outside the CDR3, taken from reference TRBV9 and TRBJ2-2): DSGVTQTPKHLITATGQRVTLRCSPRSGDLSVYWYQQSLDQGLQFLIQYYNGEERAKGNILERFSAQQFPDLHSELNLSSLELGDSALYFCASSTRTGGSTGELFFGEGSRLTVL.

This clone was seen a single time. The chain combines TRBV2 with TRBJ1-6; 8 bases line up with TRBD1. The CDR3 has 14 residues. Losses at the gene ends were 5 bases for V and 7 bases for J; bases not matched to a gene: 4. Germline values: CDR1 SNHLY, CDR2 FYNNEI. Here the CDR3 reads CASSRTGPNSPLHF. The DNA for the CDR3 is TGTGCCAGCAGTAGGACAGGGCCCAATTCACCCCTCCACTTT.

The chain is built from TRBV7-9 and TRBJ2-3; 15 positions agree with TRBD2. The CDR3 extends over 17 amino acids. Germline V lookup: CDR1 SEHNR, CDR2 FQNEAQ (reference sequence). J gave up 1 base and V 5 bases, and 4 bases lay outside the gene matches. As DNA, the CDR3 is TGTGCCAGCAGCCGCGGGACTAGCGGGGGGCGCACAGATACGCAGTATTTT. This sequence encodes CASSRGTSGGRTDTQYF.

The rearrangement uses TRBV29-1 and TRBJ1-2; TRBD1 might be the D (6 bases). This CDR3 comprises 13 residues. Germline CDR1 reads SQVTM; CDR2 reads ANQGSEA. Deletions cut 1 base from V and 4 bases from J, with 10 bases between. CDR3 sequence reads: CSVEVGASYGYTF. In nucleotides, the CDR3 is TGCAGCGTTGAAGTGGGGGCGAGCTATGGCTACACCTTC.

The CDR3 DNA reads as TGTGCCAGTAGTAAGGGACAGGGATCAAGCACAGATACGCAGTATTTT. Residues: CASSKGQGSSTDTQYF. V gene TRBV19 combines with J gene TRBJ2-3, with TRBD1 matching 9 bases. The V segment lost 4 bases and the J segment 0 bases; nucleotides outside the gene matches: 5. The CDR3 runs to 16 residues. CDR1 LNHDA and CDR2 SQIVND come from the germline V gene (reference sequence).

V usage is TRBV19 and J usage is TRBJ1-3; a possible D gene is TRBD1 (5 bases). CDR3 size: 13 residues. The V gene's germline CDR1 is LNHDA and CDR2 SQIVND (reference sequence). Between the trimmed V and J ends, which lost 5 bases and 4 bases, there was a span of 9 bases. CDR3 nucleotide sequence: TGTGCCAGTAGTGAGCAGGGAGGAAACACCATATATTTT. Amino acids: CASSEQGGNTIYF.

J is TRBJ2-2 and V is TRBV6-2 or TRBV6-3; 8 positions match TRBD2. The CDR3 is made up of 16 amino acids. The V gene end was trimmed by 1 base and the J gene end by 8 bases; junction bases not matched to a gene: 9. Germline CDR1 is MNHEY and CDR2 is SVGEGT. The CDR3 bases are TGTGCCAGCAGTTACTTCTCTAGCGGGTCCGCGGGGGAGCTGTTTTTT. This codes for CASSYFSSGSAGELFF.

The gene calls are TRBV7-9 and TRBJ1-5; D unclear. The CDR3 runs to 14 residues. The germline CDR1 and CDR2 sequences are SEHNR and FQNEAQ (reference sequence). V lost 5 bases and J lost 0, with 8 bases in between. The chain's CDR3 is CASSPGNSNQPQHF. For the CDR3, the DNA is TGTGCCAGCAGCCCAGGAAATAGCAATCAGCCCCAGCATTTT.

This chain connects TRBV6-5 to TRBJ2-7; TRBD1 might be the D (5 bases). V was clipped by 0 bases and J by 3 bases, with 15 bases between them. CDR3 size: 16 residues. CDR1 is MNHEY, CDR2 SVGAGI, per germline. The CDR3, as DNA: TGTGCCAGCAGTTACTCGAGGCCCCAGGGCAGCTACGAGCAGTACTTC. Its translation: CASSYSRPQGSYEQYF.

The genes are TRBV9 and TRBJ1-5, with TRBD1 matching over 7 bases. J lost 7 bases, V lost 2 bases, and 6 bases had no gene match. The CDR3 consists of 14 residues. Per the germline V gene, CDR1 is SGDLS and CDR2 is YYNGEE. The CDR3 reads CASSVGTVEQPQHF. CDR3 DNA: TGTGCCAGCAGCGTCGGGACAGTAGAACAGCCCCAGCATTTT.

The J gene is TRBJ2-5, the V gene TRBV5-1, with 12 bases identical to TRBD2. This CDR3 spans 16 amino acids. From germline, CDR1 is SGHRS and CDR2 YFSETQ. V shed 5 bases, J shed 2 bases, and the junction held 7 bases outside the gene matches. The CDR3 sequence: CASRPGTSGFQETQYF. The CDR3 DNA is TGCGCCAGCAGACCCGGGACTAGCGGGTTTCAAGAGACCCAGTACTTC.

The chain couples TRBV19 to TRBJ1-1; D possibly corresponds to TRBD1 (5 bases). The V and J ends lost 7 bases and 3 bases respectively, with 18 bases between them. Per germline, CDR1 LNHDA and CDR2 SQIVND (reference sequence). The CDR3 sequence is 15 residues long. The CDR3 loop reads CASIPGPHRYTEAFF. CDR3 DNA: TGTGCCAGTATACCAGGGCCCCACAGGTACACTGAAGCTTTCTTT.

The gene calls are TRBV21-1 and TRBJ1-1; whether TRBD1, the table's D call, matches the DNA was not checked. TRBV21-1 represents a pseudogene. CDR3 length equals 18 residues. The CDR3, as DNA: TGTGCCAGCAGCAAAAAGAGGAAGGGGATGGAGTCGGGCACTGAAGCTTTCTTT. Translated, it gives CASSKKRKGMESGTEAFF.

The rearrangement uses TRBV29-1 and TRBJ1-2; D gene unclear. From germline, CDR1 is SQVTM and CDR2 ANQGSEA. This CDR3 spans 13 amino acids. Trimming stripped 4 bases from V and 2 bases from J, with 11 bases between. DNA of the CDR3: TGCAGCGTTGCATTACGGGAGAACTATGGCTACACCTTC. It is translated as CSVALRENYGYTF.

The genes are TRBV28 and TRBJ1-6; D is undetermined. The germline V gene encodes CDR1 MDHEN and CDR2 SYDVKM. The CDR3 consists of 12 residues. With 3 bases removed from V and 14 bases from J, the gap between germline ends came to 11 bases. CDR3 DNA: TGTGCCAGCAGTTTGCCCTCACGAGCCCTCCACTTT. Encoded protein: CASSLPSRALHF. The full variable domain, with the rest looked up from reference TRBV28 and TRBJ1-6, is DVKVTQSSRYLVKRTGEKVFLECVQDMDHENMFWYRQDPGLGLRLIYFSYDVKMKEKGDIPEGYSVSREKKERFSLILESASTNQTSMYLCASSLPSRALHFGNGTRLTVT.

Only one count was recorded for this clone. The rearrangement links TRBV19 to TRBJ2-3, with D tentatively TRBD1 (6 bases). The germline V gene encodes CDR1 LNHDA and CDR2 SQIVND (reference sequence). V lost 0 bases and J 6 bases, leaving 13 bases between the germline ends. The CDR3 consists of 15 residues. This CDR3 reads CASSIEGRGSDTQYF. CDR3 DNA: TGTGCCAGTAGTATAGAAGGCAGGGGTTCGGATACGCAGTATTTT.

The chain combines TRBV2 with TRBJ2-5; D gene uncertain. The CDR3 has 13 amino acids. Germline V gives CDR1 SNHLY, CDR2 FYNNEI. V lost 5 bases, J lost 0 bases, and 7 bases lay in between. The CDR3 DNA reads as TGTGCCAGCAGTAATACAAACCAAGAGACCCAGTACTTC. Protein sequence: CASSNTNQETQYF.

V is TRBV6-2 or TRBV6-3 and J is TRBJ2-7; no clear D gene. Germline V gives CDR1 MNHEY, CDR2 SVGEGT. This CDR3 is 11 amino acids long. Trimming shortened V by 5 bases and J by 2 bases, and 4 bases separated the two germline ends. The CDR3 reads CASSQTYEQYF. The CDR3, as DNA: TGTGCCAGCAGTCAAACCTACGAGCAGTACTTC.

V usage is TRBV27 and J usage is TRBJ1-6, with TRBD1 identical over 8 bases. CDR1 MNHEY and CDR2 SMNVEV come from the germline V gene (reference sequence). The CDR3 has 17 residues. The V and J ends lost 3 bases and 8 bases, in that order; junction bases with no gene match: 12. CDR3 residues: CASSLTQRTGRDSPLHF. The CDR3 nucleotides read TGTGCCAGCAGTTTGACCCAACGGACAGGGAGGGATTCACCCCTCCACTTT.

V gene TRBV4-2 combines with J gene TRBJ2-3; TRBD2 might be the D (5 bases). The CDR3 spans 14 residues. Trimming cost V 0 bases and J 4 bases, with 8 bases left between them. Germline CDR1 and CDR2: LGHNA and YNFKEQ. The CDR3 region has the DNA TGTGCCAGCAGCCAAGATGCTAGCTCAGATACGCAGTATTTT. This gives the protein CASSQDASSDTQYF.

The chain has TRBV4-1 and TRBJ2-7, with D perhaps matching TRBD2 (6 bases). Between the trimmed V and J ends, which lost 2 bases and 0 bases, there was a span of 14 bases. CDR3 length equals 16 residues. Germline V gene data show CDR1 as MGHRA and CDR2 as YSYEKL. CDR3 coding DNA: TGCGCCAGCAGCCAACCCGGAGGGCCTCGCTCCTACGAGCAGTACTTC. This codes for CASSQPGGPRSYEQYF.

This clone was seen once. The chain couples TRBV6-2 or TRBV6-3 to TRBJ2-7; the D gene is possibly TRBD2 (7 bases). The germline V gene encodes CDR1 MNHEY and CDR2 SVGEGT. V lost 4 bases and J 0 bases, leaving 10 bases between the germline ends. The CDR3 consists of 14 residues. In DNA, the CDR3 is TGTGCCAGCAGTTGGGGGGGCGCCTCCTACGAGCAGTACTTC. Protein: CASSWGGASYEQYF.

The chain joins TRBV27 to TRBJ2-3, with 12 bases that match TRBD2. The J segment lost 6 bases and the V segment lost 3 bases, leaving 4 bases of the junction unmatched. The CDR3 sequence is 15 residues long. Germline V gene sequence: CDR1 MNHEY, CDR2 SMNVEV (reference sequence). CDR3 in amino acids: CASSFLAGGPDTQYF. CDR3 sequence (DNA): TGTGCCAGCAGTTTTCTAGCGGGGGGGCCTGATACGCAGTATTTT.

The J gene is TRBJ2-7, the V gene TRBV5-1; TRBD2 matches at 12 bases. The length of the CDR3 is 15 residues. CDR1 is SGHRS and CDR2 is YFSETQ in the germline V gene. The ends lost 4 bases at V and 6 bases at J; junction bases unmatched: 8. CDR3: CASSIGGLAGLEQYF. CDR3 DNA sequence: TGCGCCAGCAGCATCGGCGGACTAGCGGGGCTCGAGCAGTACTTC.

The chain is built from TRBV11-2 and TRBJ1-5, with 9 bases fitting TRBD1. The V gene end was trimmed by 4 bases and the J gene end by 6 bases; junction bases not matched to a gene: 1. Looked up from germline, CDR1 is SGHAT and CDR2 is FQNNGV. CDR3 length: 13 amino acids. CDR3: CASSWTGVQPQHF. CDR3 coding DNA: TGTGCCAGCAGCTGGACAGGGGTTCAGCCCCAGCATTTT.

In DNA form, the CDR3 reads TGTGCCAGCAGTTGGGAAGCGGGAGGGCCGGCGAAGACCCAGTACTTC. This gives the protein CASSWEAGGPAKTQYF. J is TRBJ2-5 and V is TRBV6-2 or TRBV6-3, with 10 bases that match TRBD2. J was trimmed by 6 bases and V by 4 bases; bases with no gene match: 11. Germline V gene sequence: CDR1 MNHEY, CDR2 SVGEGT. The CDR3 totals 16 residues.

The table lists this clone with a count of one. The chain couples TRBV10-3 to TRBJ1-1, with 10 bases that match TRBD1. Trimming removed 6 bases from V and 3 bases from J; junction bases left unmatched: 7. This CDR3 contains 15 residues. Germline assignment: CDR1 ENHRY and CDR2 SYGVKD. The CDR3 DNA reads as TGTGCCATCAGCGACAGGGGGCGCGGGGACACTGAAGCTTTCTTT. This encodes CAISDRGRGDTEAFF.

This sequence joins TRBV19 and TRBJ2-1; 8 bases are a match to TRBD1. This CDR3 comprises 15 residues. With V trimmed by 7 bases and J by 7 bases, 12 bases remained unmatched. Germline V CDR1 and CDR2: LNHDA, SQIVND (reference sequence). The chain's CDR3 is CASNKADRVVNEQFF. In nucleotides, the CDR3 is TGTGCCAGTAACAAAGCGGACAGGGTAGTAAATGAGCAGTTCTTC.

This rearrangement joins TRBV21-1 to TRBJ1-5. TRBV21-1 is labeled a pseudogene. The CDR3 extends over 15 amino acids. CDR3 in amino acids: CASNRDSYSNQPQHF. CDR3 sequence (DNA): TGTGCCAGCAATCGGGATTCGTATAGCAATCAGCCCCAGCATTTT.

The chain joins TRBV7-2 to TRBJ2-7; 10 bases line up with TRBD2. This CDR3 has 18 residues. Trimming at V came to 3 bases and at J to 6 bases, leaving 17 bases not matched to a gene. CDR1 is SGHTA and CDR2 is FQGNSA in the germline V gene. CDR3 DNA: TGTGCCAGCAGCTTTGGTCTTAGCGGGGGGCTGAAGGGTTCCGAGCAGTACTTC. Encoded protein: CASSFGLSGGLKGSEQYF.

CDR3 sequence (DNA): TGTGCCAGCAGCTTATCCTCCGAGGGGGCAAGCTCCTACAATGAGCAGTTCTTC. It yields the protein CASSLSSEGASSYNEQFF. The genes are TRBV11-3 and TRBJ2-1; 7 nucleotides agree with TRBD1. Germline V lookup: CDR1 SGHNT, CDR2 YENEEA. V lost 2 bases to trimming and J lost 0 bases; unmatched junction nucleotides: 10. This CDR3 is built from 18 residues.